This entry concerns a single T cell receptor beta chain. Its specificity is unknown. These data come from a study of T cell responses to AZD1222 COVID-19 vaccine. Findings of the study overall: Repertoire collection took place solely once the T cell response had peaked. A rise in Spike-specific TCR breadth and depth followed two AZD1222 doses. Nearly half of spike-specific TCRs reportedly target variant regions that are unmutated in the B.1.351 and B.1.1.7 variants. Most donors were white British, females outnumbered males, and clonal diversity was possibly underestimated.

Profiled with immunoSEQ multiplex PCR; TCRdb holds only in-frame clones, not every one. The sample holds 100,000 to 150,000 clones, roughly 89% seen once. The source was peripheral blood, collected on day 0 of MenACWY control vaccination. The receptor was derived from an adult in good health.

The CDR3 reads CASGWRTGEAFF. In nucleotides, the CDR3 is TGTGCTAGTGGTTGGAGAACAGGTGAAGCTTTCTTT. This sequence joins TRBV12-5 and TRBJ1-1; possibly TRBD1 for D (5 bases). This CDR3 has 12 amino acids. The germline V gene encodes CDR1 LGHNT and CDR2 FRNRAP. V lost 4 bases to trimming and J lost 7 bases, with 10 bases between them.